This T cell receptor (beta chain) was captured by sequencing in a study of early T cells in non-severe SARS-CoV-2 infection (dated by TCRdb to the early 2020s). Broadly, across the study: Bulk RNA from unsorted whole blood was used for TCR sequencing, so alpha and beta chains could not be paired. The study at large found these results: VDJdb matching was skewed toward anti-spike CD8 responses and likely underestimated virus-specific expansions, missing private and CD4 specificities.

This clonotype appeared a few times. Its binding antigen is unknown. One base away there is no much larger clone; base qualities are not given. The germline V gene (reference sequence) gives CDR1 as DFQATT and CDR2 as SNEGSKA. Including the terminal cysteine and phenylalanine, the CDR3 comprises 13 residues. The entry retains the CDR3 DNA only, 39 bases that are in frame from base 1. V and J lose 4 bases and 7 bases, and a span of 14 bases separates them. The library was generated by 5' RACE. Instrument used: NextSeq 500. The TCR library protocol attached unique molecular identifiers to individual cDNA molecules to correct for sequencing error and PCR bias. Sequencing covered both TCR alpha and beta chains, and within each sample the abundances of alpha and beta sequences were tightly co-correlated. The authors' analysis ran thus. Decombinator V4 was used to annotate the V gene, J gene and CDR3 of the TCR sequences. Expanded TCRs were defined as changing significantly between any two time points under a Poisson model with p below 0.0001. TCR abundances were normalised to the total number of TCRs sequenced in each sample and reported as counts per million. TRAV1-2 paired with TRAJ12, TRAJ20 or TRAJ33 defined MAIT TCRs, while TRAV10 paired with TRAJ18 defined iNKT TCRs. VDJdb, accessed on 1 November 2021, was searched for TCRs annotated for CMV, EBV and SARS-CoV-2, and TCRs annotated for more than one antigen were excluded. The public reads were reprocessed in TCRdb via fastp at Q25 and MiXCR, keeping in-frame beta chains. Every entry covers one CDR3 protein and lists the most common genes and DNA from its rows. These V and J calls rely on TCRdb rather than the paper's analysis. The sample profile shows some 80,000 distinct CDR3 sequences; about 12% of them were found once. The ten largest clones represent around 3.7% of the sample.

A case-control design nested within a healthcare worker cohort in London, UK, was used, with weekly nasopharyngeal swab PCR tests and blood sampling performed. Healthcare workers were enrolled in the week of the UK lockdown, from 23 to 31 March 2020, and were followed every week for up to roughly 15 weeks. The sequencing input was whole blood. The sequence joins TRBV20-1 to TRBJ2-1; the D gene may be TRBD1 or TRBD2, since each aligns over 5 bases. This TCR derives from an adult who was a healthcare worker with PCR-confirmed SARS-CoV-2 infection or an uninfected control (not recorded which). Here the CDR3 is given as CSAISGAENEQFF. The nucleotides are TGCAGTGCTATCTCCGGGGCAGAGAATGAGCAGTTCTTC.